The clone carrying this T cell receptor beta chain occurred once. What it recognizes is unknown. The naive CD8 fraction comprised CD45RO-negative cells positively selected for CCR7 and excluded terminally differentiated effector memory CD45RA+ cells. All participating donors were Caucasian adults from Nashville, Tennessee. Original processing methods: Owing to the provision of junction-only sequences devoid of quality scores by immunoSEQ, filtering differed. Method: immunoSEQ multiplex PCR; TCRdb's copy keeps in-frame clones and lacks some. The V and J calls and the clone size are those of that table, but D and trimming were determined from the DNA. Found here are roughly 1,800,000 clones, around 96% of them singletons; the top ten hold under 1.5%. The sample belongs to a study of shared clonotypes between healthy human individuals. Trimming took 4 bases from V and 1 from J, leaving 11 bases between them. CDR3 size: 14 residues. Germline V gene lookup returns CDR1 SGHAT and CDR2 FQNNGV.

Study observations and caveats: Investigators expected sequencing depth to affect clonotype sharing among donors. When naive CD4 clonotypes were compared across a few donors, about 4.9% were shared.

This receptor was identified in a man aged 18 to 29 in good health. Sequencing was performed on naive CD8+ T cells sorted from blood. This chain joins TRBV11-2 and TRBJ2-7; no firm D call. The CDR3 region has the DNA TGTGCCAGCAGCTATAGTAGTCCTTCCTACGAGCAGTACTTC. Its protein product is CASSYSSPSYEQYF.